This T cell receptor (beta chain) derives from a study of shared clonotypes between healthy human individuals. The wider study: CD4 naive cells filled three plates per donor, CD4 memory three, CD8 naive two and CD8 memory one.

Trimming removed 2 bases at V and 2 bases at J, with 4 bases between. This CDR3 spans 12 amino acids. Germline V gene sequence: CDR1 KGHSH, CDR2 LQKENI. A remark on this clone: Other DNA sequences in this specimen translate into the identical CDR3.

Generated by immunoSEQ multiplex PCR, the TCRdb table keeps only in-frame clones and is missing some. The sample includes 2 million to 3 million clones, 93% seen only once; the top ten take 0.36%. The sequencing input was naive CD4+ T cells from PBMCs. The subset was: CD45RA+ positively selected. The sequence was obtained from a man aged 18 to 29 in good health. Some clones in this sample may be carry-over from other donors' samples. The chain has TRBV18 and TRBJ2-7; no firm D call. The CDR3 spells CASSPTTYEQYF. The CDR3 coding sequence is TGTGCCAGCTCACCAACCACCTACGAGCAGTACTTC.